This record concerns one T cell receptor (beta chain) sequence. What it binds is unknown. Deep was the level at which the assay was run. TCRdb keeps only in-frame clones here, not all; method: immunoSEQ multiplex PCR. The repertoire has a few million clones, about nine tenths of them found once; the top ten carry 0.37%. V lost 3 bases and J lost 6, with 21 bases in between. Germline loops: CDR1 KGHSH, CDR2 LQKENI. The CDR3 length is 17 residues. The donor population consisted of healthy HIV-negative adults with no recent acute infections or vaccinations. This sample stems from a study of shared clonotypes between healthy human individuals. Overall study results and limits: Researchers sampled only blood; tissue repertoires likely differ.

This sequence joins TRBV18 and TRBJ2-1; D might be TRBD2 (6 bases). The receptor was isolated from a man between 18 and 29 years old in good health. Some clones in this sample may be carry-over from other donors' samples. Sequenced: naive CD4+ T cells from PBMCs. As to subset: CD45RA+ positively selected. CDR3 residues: CASSPIAGAGTSNEQFF. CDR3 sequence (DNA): TGTGCCAGCTCACCCATAGCCGGGGCGGGAACAAGCAATGAGCAGTTCTTC.